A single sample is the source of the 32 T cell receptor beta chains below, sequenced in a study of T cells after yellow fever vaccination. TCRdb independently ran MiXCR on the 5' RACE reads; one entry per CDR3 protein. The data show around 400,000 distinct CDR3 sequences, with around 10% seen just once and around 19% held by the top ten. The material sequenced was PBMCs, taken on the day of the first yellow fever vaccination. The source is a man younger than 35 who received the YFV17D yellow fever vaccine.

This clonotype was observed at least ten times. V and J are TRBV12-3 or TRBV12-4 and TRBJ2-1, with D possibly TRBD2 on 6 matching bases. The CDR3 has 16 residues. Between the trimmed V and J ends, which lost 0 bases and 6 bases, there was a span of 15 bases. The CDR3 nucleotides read TGTGCCAGCAGTTTAGCGGGGGGATTCAATGGCAATGAGCAGTTCTTC. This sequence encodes CASSLAGGFNGNEQFF.

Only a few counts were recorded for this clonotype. CDR3 DNA: TGCAGCGTCGAACTAGCGGGGGGCAGCACAGATACGCAGTATTTT. Translation gives CSVELAGGSTDTQYF. This chain joins TRBV29-1 and TRBJ2-3; 12 nucleotides align to TRBD2. The V gene end was trimmed by 6 bases and the J gene end by 0 bases; junction bases not matched to a gene: 4. Germline CDR1 is SQVTM and CDR2 is ANQGSEA. This CDR3 is 15 amino acids long.

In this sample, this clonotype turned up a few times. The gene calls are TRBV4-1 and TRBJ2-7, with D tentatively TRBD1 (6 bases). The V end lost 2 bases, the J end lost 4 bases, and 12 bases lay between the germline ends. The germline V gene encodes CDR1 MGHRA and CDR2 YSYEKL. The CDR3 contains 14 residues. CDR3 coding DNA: TGCGCCAGCAGCCAACCTGGGCAGGGGTACGAGCAGTACTTC. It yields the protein CASSQPGQGYEQYF.

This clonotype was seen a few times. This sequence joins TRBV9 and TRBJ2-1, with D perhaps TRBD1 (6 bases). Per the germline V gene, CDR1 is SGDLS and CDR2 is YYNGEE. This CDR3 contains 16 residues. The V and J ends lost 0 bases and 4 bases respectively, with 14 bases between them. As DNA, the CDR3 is TGTGCCAGCAGCGTAGGGTTACAGGGAAGGTACAATGAGCAGTTCTTC. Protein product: CASSVGLQGRYNEQFF.

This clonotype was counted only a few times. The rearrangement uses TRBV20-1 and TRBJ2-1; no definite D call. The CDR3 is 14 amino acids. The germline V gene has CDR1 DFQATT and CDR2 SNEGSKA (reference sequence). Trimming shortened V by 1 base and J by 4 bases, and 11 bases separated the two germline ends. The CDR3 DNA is TGCAGTGCTAGAGGTCCTTCTAAATACAATGAGCAGTTCTTC. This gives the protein CSARGPSKYNEQFF.

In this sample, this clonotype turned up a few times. The CDR3: CSASTNPGYTF. In nucleotides, the CDR3 is TGCAGTGCTAGTACGAACCCCGGCTACACCTTC. This chain links TRBV20-1 with TRBJ1-2; D remains unclear. Trimming took 3 bases from V and 8 from J, leaving 10 bases between them. Germline CDR1 and CDR2: DFQATT and SNEGSKA (reference sequence). CDR3 length: 11 residues.

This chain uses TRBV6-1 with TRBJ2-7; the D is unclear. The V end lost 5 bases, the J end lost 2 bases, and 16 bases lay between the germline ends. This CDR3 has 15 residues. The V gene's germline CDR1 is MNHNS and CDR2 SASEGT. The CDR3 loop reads CASSKHEDQAYEQYF. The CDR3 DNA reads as TGTGCCAGCAGTAAACATGAGGACCAGGCCTACGAGCAGTACTTC.

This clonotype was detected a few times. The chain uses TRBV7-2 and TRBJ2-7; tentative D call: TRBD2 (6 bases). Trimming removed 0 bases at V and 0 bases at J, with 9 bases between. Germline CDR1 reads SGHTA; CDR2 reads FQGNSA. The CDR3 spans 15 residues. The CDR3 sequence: CASSLAFGSSYEQYF. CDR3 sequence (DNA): TGTGCCAGCAGCTTAGCCTTCGGGAGCTCCTACGAGCAGTACTTC.

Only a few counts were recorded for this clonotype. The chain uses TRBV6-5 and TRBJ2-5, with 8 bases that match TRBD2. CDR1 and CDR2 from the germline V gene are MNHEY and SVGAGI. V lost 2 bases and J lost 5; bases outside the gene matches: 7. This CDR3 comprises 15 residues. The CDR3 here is CASSYLGLVGETQYF. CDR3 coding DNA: TGTGCCAGCAGTTACCTGGGACTAGTCGGGGAGACCCAGTACTTC.

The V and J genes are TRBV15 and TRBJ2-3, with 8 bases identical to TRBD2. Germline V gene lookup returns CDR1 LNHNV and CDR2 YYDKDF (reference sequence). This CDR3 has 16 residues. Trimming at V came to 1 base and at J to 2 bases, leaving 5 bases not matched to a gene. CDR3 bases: TGTGCCACCAGCAGAGCCGGCGGGGGGAACACAGATACGCAGTATTTT. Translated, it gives CATSRAGGGNTDTQYF.

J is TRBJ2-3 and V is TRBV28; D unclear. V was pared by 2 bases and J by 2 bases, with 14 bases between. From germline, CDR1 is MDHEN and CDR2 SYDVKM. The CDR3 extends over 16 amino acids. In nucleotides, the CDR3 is TGTGCCAGCAGTTTAGTAGGGTTGACGGCCACAGATACGCAGTATTTT. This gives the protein CASSLVGLTATDTQYF.

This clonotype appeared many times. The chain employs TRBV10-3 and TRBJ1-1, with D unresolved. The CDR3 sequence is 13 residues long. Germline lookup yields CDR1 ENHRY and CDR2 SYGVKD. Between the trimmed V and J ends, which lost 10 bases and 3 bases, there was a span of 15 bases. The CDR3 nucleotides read TGTGCCACCCGCCTGAGTGGGGACACTGAAGCTTTCTTT. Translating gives CATRLSGDTEAFF.

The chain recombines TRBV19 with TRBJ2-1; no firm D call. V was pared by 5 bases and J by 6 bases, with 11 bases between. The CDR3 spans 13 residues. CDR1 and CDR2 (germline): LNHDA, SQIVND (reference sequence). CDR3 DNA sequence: TGTGCCAGTAGTCCGCTCGAGAGCAATGAGCAGTTCTTC. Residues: CASSPLESNEQFF.

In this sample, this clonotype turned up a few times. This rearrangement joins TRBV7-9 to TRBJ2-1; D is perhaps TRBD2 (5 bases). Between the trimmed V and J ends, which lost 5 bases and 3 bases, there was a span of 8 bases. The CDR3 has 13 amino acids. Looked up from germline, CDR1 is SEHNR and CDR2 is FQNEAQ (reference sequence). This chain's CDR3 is CASSRGYYNEQFF. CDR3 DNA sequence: TGTGCCAGCAGCCGGGGATACTACAATGAGCAGTTCTTC.

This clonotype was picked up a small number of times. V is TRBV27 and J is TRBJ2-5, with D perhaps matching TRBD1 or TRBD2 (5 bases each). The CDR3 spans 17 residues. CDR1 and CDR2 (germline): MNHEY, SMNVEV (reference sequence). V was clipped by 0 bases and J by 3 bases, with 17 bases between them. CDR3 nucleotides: TGTGCCAGCAGTTTATCGTCCGCAGGGACGGTAAAAGAGACCCAGTACTTC. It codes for CASSLSSAGTVKETQYF.

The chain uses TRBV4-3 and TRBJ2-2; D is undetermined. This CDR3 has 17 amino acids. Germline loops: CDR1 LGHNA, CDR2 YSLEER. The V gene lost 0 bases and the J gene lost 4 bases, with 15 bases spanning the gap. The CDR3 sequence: CASSQDLPNTLTGELFF. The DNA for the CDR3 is TGCGCCAGCAGCCAAGATCTCCCAAACACCCTCACCGGGGAGCTGTTTTTT.

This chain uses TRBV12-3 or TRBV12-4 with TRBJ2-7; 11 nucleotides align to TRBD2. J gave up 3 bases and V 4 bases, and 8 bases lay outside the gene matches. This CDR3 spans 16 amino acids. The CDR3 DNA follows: TGTGCCAGCAGTTCAGGGACTAGCGGAACCCTCTACGAGCAGTACTTC. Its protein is CASSSGTSGTLYEQYF.

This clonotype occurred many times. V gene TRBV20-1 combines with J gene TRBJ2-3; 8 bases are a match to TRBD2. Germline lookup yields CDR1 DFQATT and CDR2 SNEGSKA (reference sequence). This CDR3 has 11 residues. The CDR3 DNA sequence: TGCAGCGGGGGGGCGACAGATACGCAGTATTTT. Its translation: CSGGATDTQYF.

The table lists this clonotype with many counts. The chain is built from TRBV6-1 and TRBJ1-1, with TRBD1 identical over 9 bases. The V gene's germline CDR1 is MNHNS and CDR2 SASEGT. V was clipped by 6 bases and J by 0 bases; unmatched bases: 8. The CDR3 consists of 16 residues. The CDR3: CASSPSDRGMNTEAFF. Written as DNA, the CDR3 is TGTGCCAGCAGCCCATCAGACAGGGGGATGAACACTGAAGCTTTCTTT.

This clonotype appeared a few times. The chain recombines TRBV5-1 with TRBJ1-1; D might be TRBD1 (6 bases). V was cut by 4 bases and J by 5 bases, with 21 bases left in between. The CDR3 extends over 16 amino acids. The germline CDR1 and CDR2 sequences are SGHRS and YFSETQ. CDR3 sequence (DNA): TGCGCCAGCAGCCGCGGACACCCGGAGAGGGGGACTGAAGCTTTCTTT. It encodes CASSRGHPERGTEAFF. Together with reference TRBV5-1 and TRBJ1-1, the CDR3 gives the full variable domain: KAGVTQTPRYLIKTRGQQVTLSCSPISGHRSVSWYQQTPGQGLQFLFEYFSETQRNKGNFPGRFSGRQFSNSRSEMNVSTLELGDSALYLCASSRGHPERGTEAFFGQGTRLTVV.

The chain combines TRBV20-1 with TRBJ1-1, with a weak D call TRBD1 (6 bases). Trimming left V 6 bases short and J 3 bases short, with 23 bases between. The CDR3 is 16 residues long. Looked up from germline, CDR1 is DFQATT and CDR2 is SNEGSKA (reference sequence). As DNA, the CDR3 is TGCAGTGCCTCAGGGGTGGGGGCGACGTGGGACACTGAAGCTTTCTTT. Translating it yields CSASGVGATWDTEAFF.

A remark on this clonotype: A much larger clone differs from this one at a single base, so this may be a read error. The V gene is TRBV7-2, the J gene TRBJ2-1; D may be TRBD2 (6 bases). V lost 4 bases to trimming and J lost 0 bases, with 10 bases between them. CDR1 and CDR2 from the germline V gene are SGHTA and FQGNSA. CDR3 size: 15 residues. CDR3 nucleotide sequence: TGTGCCAGCAGCTCTCCCGGGGGCTCCTACAATGAGCAGTTCTTC. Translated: CASSSPGGSYNEQFF. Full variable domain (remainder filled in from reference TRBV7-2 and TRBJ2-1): GAGVSQSPSNKVTEKGKDVELRCDPISGHTALYWYRQSLGQGLEFLIYFQGNSAPDKSGLPSDRFSAERTGGSVSTLTIQRTQQEDSAVYLCASSSPGGSYNEQFFGPGTRLTVL.

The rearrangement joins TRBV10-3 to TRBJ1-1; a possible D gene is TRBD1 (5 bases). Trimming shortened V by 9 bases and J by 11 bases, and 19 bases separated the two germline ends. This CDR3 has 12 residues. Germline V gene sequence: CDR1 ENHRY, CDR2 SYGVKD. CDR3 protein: CAMGRDYLEAFF. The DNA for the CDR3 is TGTGCCATGGGGAGGGACTATCTTGAGGCTTTCTTT.

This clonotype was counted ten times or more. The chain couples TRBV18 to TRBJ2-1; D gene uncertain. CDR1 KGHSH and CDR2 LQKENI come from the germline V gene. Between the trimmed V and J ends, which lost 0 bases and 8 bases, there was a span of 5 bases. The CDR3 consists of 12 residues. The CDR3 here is CASSPPSHEQFF. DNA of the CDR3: TGTGCCAGCTCACCACCCAGCCATGAGCAGTTCTTC.

The CDR3: CASSPTPAQETQYF. The CDR3 nucleotides are TGTGCCAGCAGCCCCACCCCCGCCCAAGAGACCCAGTACTTC. This chain uses TRBV7-2 with TRBJ2-5; D gene unclear. The CDR3 extends over 14 amino acids. Per the germline V gene, CDR1 is SGHTA and CDR2 is FQGNSA. V was cut by 5 bases and J by 1 base, with 11 bases left in between.

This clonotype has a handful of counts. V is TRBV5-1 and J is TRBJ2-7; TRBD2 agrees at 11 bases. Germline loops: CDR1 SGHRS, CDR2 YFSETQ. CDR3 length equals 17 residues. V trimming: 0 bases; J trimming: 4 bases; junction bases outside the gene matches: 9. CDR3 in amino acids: CASSLGGSTSGVYEQYF. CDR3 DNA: TGCGCCAGCAGCTTGGGGGGCTCGACTAGCGGGGTTTACGAGCAGTACTTC.

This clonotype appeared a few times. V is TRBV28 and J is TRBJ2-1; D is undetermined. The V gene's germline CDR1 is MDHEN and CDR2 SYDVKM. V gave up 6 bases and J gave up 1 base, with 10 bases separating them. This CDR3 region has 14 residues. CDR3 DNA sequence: TGTGCCAGCAGGAAACAAAATTCCTACAATGAGCAGTTCTTC. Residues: CASRKQNSYNEQFF.

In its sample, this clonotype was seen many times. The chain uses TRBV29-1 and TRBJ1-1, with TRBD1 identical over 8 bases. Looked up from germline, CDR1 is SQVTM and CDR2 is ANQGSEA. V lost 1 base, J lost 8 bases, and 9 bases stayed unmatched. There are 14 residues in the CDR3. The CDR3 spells CSVEGTGLSVEAFF. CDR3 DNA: TGCAGCGTTGAAGGGACAGGGTTATCTGTGGAAGCTTTCTTT.

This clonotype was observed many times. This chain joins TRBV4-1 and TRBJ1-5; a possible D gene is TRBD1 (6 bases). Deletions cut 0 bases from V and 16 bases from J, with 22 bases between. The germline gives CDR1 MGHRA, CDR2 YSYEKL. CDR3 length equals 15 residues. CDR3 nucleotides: TGCGCCAGCAGCCAAGAAGGAACAGGGACCCCGTTTCTCCATTTT. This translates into CASSQEGTGTPFLHF.

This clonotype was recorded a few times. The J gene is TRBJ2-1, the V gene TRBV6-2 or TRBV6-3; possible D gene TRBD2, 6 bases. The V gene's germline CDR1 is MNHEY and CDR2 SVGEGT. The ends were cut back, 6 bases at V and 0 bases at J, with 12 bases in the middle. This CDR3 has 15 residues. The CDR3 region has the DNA TGTGCCAGCAGATATGGGGGGAGCTCCTACAATGAGCAGTTCTTC. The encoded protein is CASRYGGSSYNEQFF.

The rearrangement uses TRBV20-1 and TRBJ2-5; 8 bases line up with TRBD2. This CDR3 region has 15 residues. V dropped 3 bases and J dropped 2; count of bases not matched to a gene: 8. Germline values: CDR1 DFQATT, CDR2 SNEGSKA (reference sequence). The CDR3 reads CSARRGGTSQETQYF. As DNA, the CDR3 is TGCAGTGCTAGGAGAGGAGGGACTAGTCAAGAGACCCAGTACTTC.

As DNA, the CDR3 is TGTGCCAGCAGCTTAGTCAGGGAGATCGGGGAGCTGTTTTTT. It is translated as CASSLVREIGELFF. The rearrangement joins TRBV7-8 to TRBJ2-2; the D gene could be TRBD1 or TRBD2 (5 bases each). Trimming cost V 1 base and J 7 bases, with 10 bases left between them. The germline gives CDR1 SGHVS, CDR2 FQNEAQ. CDR3 length: 14 amino acids.